Here is one T cell receptor (beta chain) with its context. Data came from immunoSEQ multiplex PCR; TCRdb stores just in-frame clones and leaves some out. The repertoire consists of about 250,000 clones, with 86% occurring once and the leading ten covering 3%. This entry is derived from a study of blood T cell repertoires in COVID-19. The sample was peripheral blood. This TCR was sampled from a woman under 40 with active or convalescent COVID-19.

This CDR3 is CASSVAGGHKNTEAFF. The CDR3 nucleotides read TGTGCCAGCAGTGTGGCAGGGGGCCATAAAAACACTGAAGCTTTCTTT. The chain is built from TRBV6-4 and TRBJ1-1, with 8 bases aligning to TRBD1. J lost 2 bases, V lost 4 bases, and 9 bases had no gene match. The length of the CDR3 is 16 residues. Germline V gene data show CDR1 as MRHNA and CDR2 as SNTAGT.